Each of the 22 T cell receptor beta chains below was sequenced from the same sample in a study of breast tumors, draining lymph nodes, adjacent tissues. The lymph nodes were axillary draining lymph nodes from breast cancer patients. TCRdb used MiXCR to reprocess the multiplex PCR reads, holding one entry per CDR3 protein. Seen here are 150,000 to 200,000 distinct CDR3 sequences, around 33% observed once, and the top ten hold 3% to 4.5%. Sequenced: axillary lymph node tissue. These receptors were taken from a female donor with breast cancer. Some clones in this sample may be carry-over from other donors' samples.

The chain has TRBV20-1 and TRBJ2-2; tentatively, D is TRBD2 (6 bases). Germline V gene data show CDR1 as DFQATT and CDR2 as SNEGSKA (reference sequence). The CDR3 loop spans 12 amino acids. Trimming left V 3 bases short and J 7 bases short, with 9 bases between. CDR3 protein: CSASPTSGELFF. CDR3 sequence (DNA): TGCAGTGCTAGCCCGACTAGCGGGGAGCTGTTTTTT.

The V gene is TRBV4-2, the J gene TRBJ2-3; the match to TRBD2 covers 11 bases. CDR1 is LGHNA and CDR2 is YNFKEQ in the germline V gene. The CDR3 is 15 residues long. V shed 4 bases, J shed 8 bases, and the junction held 8 bases outside the gene matches. CDR3 bases: TGTGCCAGCAGCCTTACTAGCGGGAGATATGGTACGCAGTATTTT. Translated, it gives CASSLTSGRYGTQYF.

This clonotype occurred many times. This chain links TRBV29-1 with TRBJ2-3; D uncertain. Germline-derived CDR1 and CDR2 are SQVTM and ANQGSEA. CDR3 length equals 13 residues. V gave up 8 bases and J gave up 1 base, with 13 bases separating them. The DNA for the CDR3 is TGCAGCTTGGGCAGAAGCCGCACAGATACGCAGTATTTT. It is translated as CSLGRSRTDTQYF.

To note about this clonotype: A much larger clonotype is one base distant, so this may be a read error. Lacking the conserved final phenylalanine or tryptophan, this CDR3 likely reflects a read error. The chain couples TRBV9 to TRBJ2-1; TRBD2 is a possible D gene (5 bases). The germline V and J ends were trimmed by 3 bases and 8 bases, with 12 bases remaining between them. CDR3 length equals 13 residues. Germline V gene lookup returns CDR1 SGDLS and CDR2 YYNGEE. CDR3 region: CASSEDLAYEQFS. The CDR3 DNA is TGTGCCAGCAGCGAGGACTTAGCGTATGAGCAGTTCTCC.

This clonotype was seen ten or more times. CDR3 loop: CASSYNGGAETQYF. The CDR3 bases are TGTGCCAGCAGTTACAACGGGGGGGCCGAGACCCAGTACTTC. The genes are TRBV6-5 and TRBJ2-5, with TRBD2 identical over 8 bases. Germline lookup yields CDR1 MNHEY and CDR2 SVGAGI. After removal of 2 bases from V and 5 bases from J, the junction contained 4 bases not matched to a gene. The length of the CDR3 is 14 residues.

J is TRBJ2-7 and V is TRBV20-1; 11 bases are a match to TRBD2. From germline, CDR1 is DFQATT and CDR2 SNEGSKA (reference sequence). This CDR3 spans 13 amino acids. With V trimmed by 4 bases and J by 9 bases, 8 bases remained unmatched. The DNA for the CDR3 is TGCAGTGCTACCCGACTAGCGGGAAACGCGCAGTACTTC. Protein product: CSATRLAGNAQYF.

This clonotype was seen many times. V gene TRBV19 combines with J gene TRBJ1-2; 9 positions agree with TRBD1. The CDR3 loop spans 13 amino acids. V was clipped by 7 bases and J by 8 bases; unmatched bases: 8. CDR1 LNHDA and CDR2 SQIVND come from the germline V gene (reference sequence). DNA for the CDR3: TGTGCCAGTAAACCACGGGACAGGGAGGGCTACACCTTC. Residues: CASKPRDREGYTF.

This clonotype occurred many times. V gene TRBV9 combines with J gene TRBJ2-2; 7 bases agree with TRBD2. The CDR3 has 15 residues. In germline, CDR1 is SGDLS, CDR2 YYNGEE. V trimming: 7 bases; J trimming: 4 bases; junction bases outside the gene matches: 10. In DNA, the CDR3 is TGTGCCAGCGGCACACTGACTAGCCCCACCGGGGAGCTGTTTTTT. Translation gives CASGTLTSPTGELFF.

The table lists this clonotype with a count of one. The chain couples TRBV11-3 to TRBJ2-7; 10 bases match TRBD2. This CDR3 spans 14 amino acids. The germline CDR1 and CDR2 sequences are SGHNT and YENEEA. V dropped 2 bases and J dropped 2; count of bases not matched to a gene: 0. The DNA for the CDR3 is TGTGCCAGCAGCTTAACTAGCGGGGCCTACGAGCAGTACTTC. This codes for CASSLTSGAYEQYF.

The count of this clonotype is one. A much larger clone sits a single nucleotide away, making a read error possible. The rearrangement joins TRBV28 to TRBJ2-7; 9 nucleotides line up with TRBD1. This CDR3 spans 14 amino acids. Germline CDR1 MDHEN, CDR2 SYDVKM. The CDR3 spells CAGSWGTGPYEQYF. The CDR3 DNA is TGTGCCGGCAGTTGGGGGACAGGGCCCTACGAGCAGTACTTC.

The V and J genes are TRBV13 and TRBJ2-3; 8 bases fit TRBD2. Per the germline V gene, CDR1 is PRHDT and CDR2 is FYEKMQ (reference sequence). V lost 5 bases to trimming and J lost 4 bases; unmatched junction nucleotides: 14. The CDR3 has 17 residues. The CDR3 loop is CASSLRLGREDPDTQYF. CDR3 nucleotide sequence: TGTGCCAGCAGCCTCCGCTTGGGGCGGGAGGACCCAGATACGCAGTATTTT.

The chain employs TRBV2 and TRBJ2-6; D may match TRBD1 or TRBD2 (5 bases each). This CDR3 is 16 amino acids long. Deletions cut 7 bases from V and 4 bases from J, with 17 bases between. Germline V lookup: CDR1 SNHLY, CDR2 FYNNEI. CDR3: CASTGAGGGGANVLTF. The CDR3 DNA is TGTGCCAGCACTGGGGCCGGAGGTGGCGGGGCCAACGTCCTGACTTTC.

By share, this clonotype counts as medium-sized. CDR3 protein: CASSSRGGYTF. Written as DNA, the CDR3 is TGTGCCAGCAGTTCCCGGGGGGGCTACACCTTC. The chain is built from TRBV9 and TRBJ1-2, with D maybe TRBD1 (5 bases). CDR1 and CDR2 (germline): SGDLS, YYNGEE. CDR3 length equals 11 residues. The V gene lost 5 bases and the J gene lost 8 bases, with 10 bases spanning the gap.

Note on this clonotype: Possible read error: a much larger clone is one base away. Given the absence of the conserved phenylalanine or tryptophan at the CDR3 end, a read error is likely. The gene calls are TRBV10-3 and TRBJ1-1; the D is unclear. Germline CDR1 reads ENHRY; CDR2 reads SYGVKD. This CDR3 has 14 amino acids. Trimming shortened V by 5 bases and J by 0 bases, and 10 bases separated the two germline ends. This CDR3 reads CAISRSNMNTEAFL. The DNA of the CDR3 is TGTGCCATCAGTCGGTCTAACATGAACACTGAAGCTTTCCTT.

This chain links TRBV27 with TRBJ2-2, with TRBD1 matching 10 bases. CDR1 and CDR2 (germline): MNHEY, SMNVEV (reference sequence). With 5 bases clipped from V and 7 bases from J, the junction kept 4 bases outside the gene matches. There are 14 residues in the CDR3. The CDR3 DNA is TGTGCCAGCAGTCGGACAGGGGGGGACGGGGAGCTGTTTTTT. Its protein product is CASSRTGGDGELFF.

In its sample, this clonotype was seen a few times. The chain recombines TRBV6-2 or TRBV6-3 with TRBJ1-3; D remains unclear. The CDR3 spans 17 residues. Trimming took off 2 bases at V and 0 bases at J, with 14 bases between the two ends. In germline, CDR1 is MNHEY, CDR2 SVGEGT. The CDR3 here is CASSYPVGILSGNTIYF. The DNA for the CDR3 is TGTGCCAGCAGTTACCCCGTTGGCATCCTCTCTGGAAACACCATATATTTT.

This clonotype was counted between two and nine times. This clone may be a read error of a much larger clone one base away. The chain uses TRBV20-1 and TRBJ1-2; 7 bases map to TRBD1. CDR3 size: 14 residues. J was trimmed by 7 bases and V by 0 bases; bases with no gene match: 8. Germline lookup yields CDR1 DFQATT and CDR2 SNEGSKA (reference sequence). The CDR3 spells CSARDRDRLAGYTF. DNA of the CDR3: TGCAGTGCTAGAGACCGGGACAGATTAGCTGGCTACACCTTC.

The chain recombines TRBV2 with TRBJ1-5, with TRBD1 matching over 12 bases. The junction had 7 bases not matched to a gene; V was cut back by 8 bases and J by 2 bases. The CDR3 is made up of 16 amino acids. Germline V CDR1 and CDR2: SNHLY, FYNNEI. The CDR3: CASWGTGGRGNQPQHF. Here the CDR3 DNA reads TGTGCCAGCTGGGGGACAGGGGGCAGGGGCAATCAGCCCCAGCATTTT.

This clonotype was detected a few times. This may be a read error, as it is one base from a much larger clone. The chain recombines TRBV5-6 with TRBJ2-7, with D perhaps given as TRBD1 or TRBD2 (5 bases each). Looked up from germline, CDR1 is SGHDT and CDR2 is YYEEEE. Trimming shortened V by 4 bases and J by 5 bases, and 16 bases separated the two germline ends. CDR3 length: 14 amino acids. The CDR3 is CASSKPGPADEQYF. CDR3 nucleotide sequence: TGTGCCAGCAGCAAACCGGGACCCGCGGACGAGCAGTACTTC. Complete variable domain (other parts from reference TRBV5-6 and TRBJ2-7): DAGVTQSPTHLIKTRGQQVTLRCSPKSGHDTVSWYQQALGQGPQFIFQYYEEEERQRGNFPDRFSGHQFPNYSSELNVNALLLGDSALYLCASSKPGPADEQYFGPGTRLTVT.

This clonotype was counted a single time. A read error may account for a junction end that differs from germline. This chain uses TRBV29-1 with TRBJ2-3, with D perhaps TRBD2 (6 bases). The germline gives CDR1 SQVTM, CDR2 ANQGSEA. This CDR3 is built from 13 residues. This CDR3 is CSVAGQSTDTRYF. CDR3 nucleotides: TGCAGCGTGGCGGGGCAGAGCACAGATACGCGGTATTTT.

The rearrangement uses TRBV7-9 and TRBJ2-3, with D perhaps matching TRBD1 (5 bases). The CDR3 has 18 amino acids. V lost 1 base to trimming and J lost 3 bases, with 20 bases between them. Germline V gene lookup returns CDR1 SEHNR and CDR2 FQNEAQ (reference sequence). In nucleotides, the CDR3 is TGTGCCAGCAGCTTAGGTCCTAAGGGGAACTTAAGGACAGATACGCAGTATTTT. It codes for CASSLGPKGNLRTDTQYF.

This clonotype was counted many times. The gene calls are TRBV6-1 and TRBJ1-5; 11 bases line up with TRBD1. The V gene's germline CDR1 is MNHNS and CDR2 SASEGT. Germline trimming cut 6 bases from V and 9 bases from J; bases unmatched to any gene: 10. This CDR3 comprises 15 residues. CDR3 coding DNA: TGTGCCAGCAGCCCCGGGACAGGGGGTTGGGGGCCCCAGCATTTT. This encodes CASSPGTGGWGPQHF.